Here is one TCR beta chain with its context. The source of the sample is a study of cytomegalovirus exposure and HLA in healthy donors. Only in-frame clones appear in the TCRdb table, and some are missing; sequencing was by immunoSEQ multiplex PCR. The data hold 70,000 to 75,000 clones, with about 94% observed a single time. Per the germline V gene, CDR1 is SGHAT and CDR2 is FQNNGV. The CDR3 length is 15 residues. J gave up 4 bases and V 4 bases, and 6 bases lay outside the gene matches. This clonotype was obtained from a young man in good health and CMV-seropositive. The chain uses TRBV11-2 and TRBJ2-1; TRBD2 matches at 8 bases. The specimen sequenced was PBMCs. The chain's CDR3 is CASSSPGLGYNEQFF. The CDR3 bases are TGTGCCAGCAGCTCCCCGGGACTAGGTTACAATGAGCAGTTCTTC. Looking up the rest from reference TRBV11-2 and TRBJ2-1 gives the full variable domain: EAGVAQSPRYKIIEKRQSVAFWCNPISGHATLYWYQQILGQGPKLLIQFQNNGVVDDSQLPKDRFSAERLKGVDSTLKIQPAKLEDSAVYLCASSSPGLGYNEQFFGPGTRLTVL.